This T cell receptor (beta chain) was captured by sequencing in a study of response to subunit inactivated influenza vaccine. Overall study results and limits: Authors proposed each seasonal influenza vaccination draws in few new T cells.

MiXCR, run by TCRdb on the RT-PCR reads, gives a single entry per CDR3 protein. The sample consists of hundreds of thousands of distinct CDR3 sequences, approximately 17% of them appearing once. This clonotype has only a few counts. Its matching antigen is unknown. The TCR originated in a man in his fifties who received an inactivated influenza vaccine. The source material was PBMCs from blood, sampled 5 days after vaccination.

In nucleotides, the CDR3 is TGCAGTGCACACCCTAGCGGGAGGGCCGGAGATACGCAGTATTTT. Residues: CSAHPSGRAGDTQYF. The V and J genes are TRBV20-1 and TRBJ2-3, with 12 bases identical to TRBD2. CDR1 and CDR2 (germline): DFQATT, SNEGSKA (reference sequence). V dropped 6 bases and J dropped 5; count of bases not matched to a gene: 9. The length of the CDR3 is 15 residues.